These 26 T cell receptor beta chains were sequenced from one sample in a study of blood T cell repertoires in COVID-19. Assay: immunoSEQ multiplex PCR; the TCRdb copy retains only in-frame clones and omits some. The sample carries about 26,000 clones, about 84% recorded once. The sample consisted of peripheral blood. The receptors shown here come from a man between 50 and 59 years old with active or convalescent COVID-19.

CDR3 region: CASSQDDRPYEQYF. The CDR3 nucleotides are TGTGCCAGCAGCCAAGATGACAGGCCCTACGAGCAGTACTTC. The rearrangement joins TRBV14 to TRBJ2-7; perhaps TRBD1 as D (6 bases). V lost 0 bases and J lost 2, with 8 bases in between. Germline CDR1 reads SGHDN; CDR2 reads FVKESK. The CDR3 loop spans 14 amino acids.

The chain combines TRBV4-1 with TRBJ1-2; 8 positions agree with TRBD1. Germline V lookup: CDR1 MGHRA, CDR2 YSYEKL. The CDR3 extends over 17 amino acids. The V and J ends lost 0 bases and 6 bases, in that order; junction bases with no gene match: 12. DNA for the CDR3: TGCGCCAGCAGCCAAGATAGTCTGGCAGGGGGCGAGAATGGCTACACCTTC. The encoded protein is CASSQDSLAGGENGYTF.

The chain couples TRBV21-1 to TRBJ1-6; the D call in the table, TRBD1, was not verified against the DNA. TRBV21-1 is a recognized pseudogene. This CDR3 comprises 15 residues. The CDR3 nucleotides read TGTGCCAGCAGCAAGGGACAGGGGGCGGGTTCACCCCTCCACTTT. It specifies CASSKGQGAGSPLHF.

The chain uses TRBV5-1 and TRBJ2-7, with a weak D call TRBD2 (5 bases). The CDR3 extends over 12 amino acids. Trimming stripped 0 bases from V and 9 bases from J, with 10 bases between. Germline V gene lookup returns CDR1 SGHRS and CDR2 YFSETQ. The CDR3 DNA reads as TGCGCCAGCAGCTTGGGTGAGGGCGCGCAGTACTTC. This encodes CASSLGEGAQYF.

In this sample, this clone turned up a few times. This chain links TRBV19 with TRBJ2-2; possibly TRBD1 for D (5 bases). The CDR3 is 14 residues long. Trimming cost V 10 bases and J 4 bases, with 16 bases left between them. In germline, CDR1 is LNHDA, CDR2 SQIVND (reference sequence). CDR3 loop: CATTLQGGTGELFF. CDR3 nucleotides: TGTGCCACTACCTTGCAGGGCGGCACCGGGGAGCTGTTTTTT.

The V and J genes are TRBV6-6 and TRBJ2-3; the D gene is possibly TRBD1 (6 bases). Germline CDR1 and CDR2: MNHNY and SVGAGI (reference sequence). The CDR3 extends over 12 amino acids. V shed 4 bases and J shed 4 bases, with 6 bases lying between them. CDR3 DNA sequence: TGTGCCAGCAGTTCAGGGGCAGATACGCAGTATTTT. Encoded protein: CASSSGADTQYF.

In its sample, this clone was seen once. This chain links TRBV9 with TRBJ1-5; no reliable D call. Germline V gives CDR1 SGDLS, CDR2 YYNGEE. The CDR3 loop spans 14 amino acids. Trimming removed 0 bases at V and 5 bases at J, with 9 bases between. The chain's CDR3 is CASSVGPLDQPQHF. The DNA for the CDR3 is TGTGCCAGCAGCGTAGGTCCTCTAGATCAGCCCCAGCATTTT. The complete variable domain, with remaining parts taken from reference TRBV9 and TRBJ1-5, reads DSGVTQTPKHLITATGQRVTLRCSPRSGDLSVYWYQQSLDQGLQFLIQYYNGEERAKGNILERFSAQQFPDLHSELNLSSLELGDSALYFCASSVGPLDQPQHFGDGTRLSIL.

CDR3 DNA: TGCGCCAGCAGCTTGATGGCTAGCGGGAGGGCCAGTCCAGATACGCAGTATTTT. As protein: CASSLMASGRASPDTQYF. The gene calls are TRBV5-1 and TRBJ2-3; 12 bases align to TRBD2. V dropped 1 base and J dropped 4; count of bases not matched to a gene: 10. This CDR3 is 18 amino acids long. Per germline, CDR1 SGHRS and CDR2 YFSETQ.

This clone came up a few times. V usage is TRBV19 and J usage is TRBJ1-1; a weak D match, TRBD1 (5 bases). This CDR3 has 15 amino acids. Between the trimmed V and J ends, which lost 4 bases and 0 bases, there was a span of 12 bases. Germline assignment: CDR1 LNHDA and CDR2 SQIVND (reference sequence). CDR3 coding DNA: TGTGCCAGTAGTACCGGGGGAGGGTTGAACACTGAAGCTTTCTTT. Amino acids: CASSTGGGLNTEAFF.

CDR3 region: CASSVAGGIQETQYF. CDR3 in DNA: TGTGCCAGCAGCGTTGCAGGGGGCATCCAAGAGACCCAGTACTTC. The J gene is TRBJ2-5, the V gene TRBV9, with 8 bases aligning to TRBD1. The CDR3 loop spans 15 amino acids. V was pared by 2 bases and J by 1 base, with 4 bases of the junction left unmatched. Germline loops: CDR1 SGDLS, CDR2 YYNGEE.

In nucleotides, the CDR3 is TGTGCCAGCGTTCCGTTAGTTAGGACACGAGATTCTAATGAGCAGTTCTTC. This gives the protein CASVPLVRTRDSNEQFF. This chain joins TRBV27 and TRBJ2-1, with a tentative D call TRBD1 (5 bases). The germline gives CDR1 MNHEY, CDR2 SMNVEV (reference sequence). This CDR3 is built from 17 residues. V was clipped by 8 bases and J by 7 bases, with 27 bases between them.

This clone was seen only a few times. The chain combines TRBV6-1 with TRBJ2-1; TRBD2 matches 13 bases. The ends lost 4 bases at V and 2 bases at J; junction bases unmatched: 8. Looked up from germline, CDR1 is MNHNS and CDR2 is SASEGT. The CDR3 extends over 18 amino acids. The CDR3 DNA sequence: TGTGCCAGCAGTGTACTAGCGGGAGGGCTGGGACCCTACAATGAGCAGTTCTTC. It encodes CASSVLAGGLGPYNEQFF.

This chain connects TRBV14 to TRBJ2-2; TRBD2 matches at 7 bases. Germline CDR1 and CDR2: SGHDN and FVKESK. The CDR3 covers 16 residues. After removal of 0 bases from V and 4 bases from J, the junction contained 5 bases not matched to a gene. The CDR3 bases are TGTGCCAGCAGCCAAGAGGGGAGGGCCCGCACCGGGGAGCTGTTTTTT. This codes for CASSQEGRARTGELFF.

The rearrangement joins TRBV28 to TRBJ1-5; D is undetermined. The CDR3 is 15 residues long. V shed 7 bases and J shed 1 base, with 14 bases lying between them. Germline loops: CDR1 MDHEN, CDR2 SYDVKM. In DNA form, the CDR3 reads TGTGCCAGCACCACTGGAGGGTTCAGCAATCAGCCCCAGCATTTT. Its translation is CASTTGGFSNQPQHF.

This clone appeared a few times. The chain is built from TRBV30 and TRBJ1-6, with a tentative D call TRBD1 (6 bases). CDR1 is GTSNPN and CDR2 is SVGIG in the germline V gene (reference sequence). The CDR3 length is 13 residues. Trimming stripped 6 bases from V and 10 bases from J, with 16 bases between. CDR3: CACSQGGGSPLHF. CDR3 sequence (DNA): TGTGCCTGTTCACAGGGCGGGGGGTCACCCCTCCACTTT.

This clone was recorded a few times. The rearrangement joins TRBV14 to TRBJ2-2; TRBD2 agrees at 7 bases. Per the germline V gene, CDR1 is SGHDN and CDR2 is FVKESK. This CDR3 spans 16 amino acids. Trimming removed 1 base from V and 4 bases from J; junction bases left unmatched: 6. CDR3 protein: CASSQGGRGVTGELFF. The CDR3 region has the DNA TGTGCCAGCAGCCAAGGTGGGAGGGGAGTCACCGGGGAGCTGTTTTTT.

The CDR3: CASSPGSNRAHTF. The CDR3 DNA is TGTGCCAGCTCACCGGGATCTAACAGGGCTCACACCTTC. This chain joins TRBV18 and TRBJ1-2; D is possibly TRBD1 (6 bases). Germline V lookup: CDR1 KGHSH, CDR2 LQKENI. V was cut by 3 bases and J by 12 bases, with 17 bases left in between. CDR3 length: 13 residues. Combining the CDR3 with reference TRBV18 and TRBJ1-2 gives the whole variable domain NAGVMQNPRHLVRRRGQEARLRCSPMKGHSHVYWYRQLPEEGLKFMVYLQKENIIDESGMPKERFSAEFPKEGPSILRIQQVVRGDSAAYFCASSPGSNRAHTFGSGTRLTVV.

V and J are TRBV5-1 and TRBJ2-1; TRBD1 matches 11 bases. Germline assignment: CDR1 SGHRS and CDR2 YFSETQ. The CDR3 covers 14 residues. V was clipped by 4 bases and J by 6 bases; unmatched bases: 3. DNA of the CDR3: TGCGCCAGCAGCGTCGGGACAGGGGGCAATGAGCAGTTCTTC. This encodes CASSVGTGGNEQFF.

The gene calls are TRBV6-1 and TRBJ1-4, with 10 bases that match TRBD1. J lost 5 bases, V lost 4 bases, and 7 bases had no gene match. Per germline, CDR1 MNHNS and CDR2 SASEGT. The CDR3 length is 16 residues. The CDR3 loop reads CASSALWGQGNEKLFF. CDR3 DNA sequence: TGTGCCAGCAGTGCCCTCTGGGGACAGGGGAATGAAAAACTGTTTTTT.

CDR3 nucleotide sequence: TGTGCCAGCAGTCGGACAGGGGGGTTCTATGGCTACACCTTC. It specifies CASSRTGGFYGYTF. The V gene is TRBV6-5, the J gene TRBJ1-2, with 10 bases lining up with TRBD1. This CDR3 is built from 14 residues. Losses at the gene ends were 5 bases for V and 4 bases for J; bases not matched to a gene: 4. In germline, CDR1 is MNHEY, CDR2 SVGAGI.

The chain links TRBV3-1 (or the pseudogene TRBV3-2) to TRBJ2-7, with 7 bases that match TRBD1. V trimming: 3 bases; J trimming: 2 bases; junction bases outside the gene matches: 4. This CDR3 has 14 residues. CDR1 and CDR2 (germline): LGHDT, YNNKEL (reference sequence). Written as DNA, the CDR3 is TGTGCCAGCAGCCAGTACAGGGGCGCCTACGAGCAGTACTTC. Translating gives CASSQYRGAYEQYF.

The V gene is TRBV5-4, the J gene TRBJ1-2; 7 positions match TRBD1. CDR3 length: 15 amino acids. From germline, CDR1 is SGHNT and CDR2 YYREEE (reference sequence). V lost 3 bases to trimming and J lost 3 bases; unmatched junction nucleotides: 8. CDR3 residues: CASSWGQSGDYGYTF. The CDR3 bases are TGTGCCAGCAGCTGGGGACAGTCCGGTGACTATGGCTACACCTTC.

This chain links TRBV6-5 with TRBJ1-2; 8 nucleotides line up with TRBD1. V was clipped by 7 bases and J by 3 bases; unmatched bases: 4. This CDR3 comprises 13 residues. The germline gives CDR1 MNHEY, CDR2 SVGAGI. This chain's CDR3 is CASMEQGDYGYTF. DNA for the CDR3: TGTGCCAGCATGGAACAGGGGGACTATGGCTACACCTTC.

The chain joins TRBV6-1 to TRBJ1-5, with D perhaps TRBD1 (6 bases). V lost 1 base and J 2 bases, leaving 12 bases between the germline ends. This CDR3 has 16 residues. Germline lookup yields CDR1 MNHNS and CDR2 SASEGT. The CDR3 DNA reads TGTGCCAGCAGTGAAGACAGGGTAAGGGGCAATCAGCCCCAGCATTTT. Protein: CASSEDRVRGNQPQHF.

The V and J genes are TRBV5-1 and TRBJ2-2, with 7 bases identical to TRBD2. V gave up 0 bases and J gave up 6 bases; unmatched junction bases: 5. The length of the CDR3 is 15 residues. CDR1 is SGHRS, CDR2 YFSETQ, per germline. This CDR3 is CASSLDLAEAGELFF. The CDR3 DNA sequence: TGCGCCAGCAGCTTGGATCTAGCGGAGGCCGGGGAGCTGTTTTTT.

CDR3 nucleotide sequence: TGTGCCAGTAGTAGCCATCGGACAGGTGGGGGCTCTGGGGCCAACGTCCTGACTTTC. Translation gives CASSSHRTGGGSGANVLTF. This chain connects TRBV19 to TRBJ2-6; TRBD1 matches 7 bases. V lost 4 bases and J lost 0; bases outside the gene matches: 12. The CDR3 sequence is 19 residues long. Germline CDR1 LNHDA, CDR2 SQIVND (reference sequence).